This passage covers 3 T cell receptor beta chains from one sample sequenced in a study of cytomegalovirus exposure and HLA in healthy donors listed by TCRdb under 2017. Library construction relied on the immunoSEQ multiplex PCR assay. For the multiplex PCR, a mixture combining 60 forward primers for TCR Vbeta segments and 13 reverse primers for TCR Jbeta segments was used. TCRdb stores this immuneACCESS table with in-frame sequences only. Part of the clones is absent; in the studies checked, under half of the shortfall reflects unresolved V genes, and no reason is known for the rest. Here the sample has 150,000 to 200,000 clones; roughly 68% occur a single time. Of the sample, 1.5% to 2% is held by the ten largest clones. Sequences were obtained from PBMCs. The receptors come from a woman aged 30 to 39 in good health and CMV-seronegative.

The V call is TRBV6-4, the J call TRBJ1-2; unclear D gene. V shed 2 bases and J shed 2 bases, with 6 bases lying between them. The CDR3 covers 13 residues. From germline, CDR1 is MRHNA and CDR2 SNTAGT. The CDR3 region has the DNA TGTGCCAGCAGTGACGCACGGAACTATGGCTACACCTTC. As protein: CASSDARNYGYTF.

V and J are TRBV7-9 and TRBJ2-5; TRBD2 matches at 7 bases. V lost 1 base and J lost 3; bases outside the gene matches: 2. Germline-derived CDR1 and CDR2 are SEHNR and FQNEAQ (reference sequence). The CDR3 totals 14 residues. The DNA for the CDR3 is TGTGCCAGCAGCTTAGATGGGGGGGAAGAGACCCAGTACTTC. This sequence encodes CASSLDGGEETQYF.

Points on this clone: Other DNA sequences in the sample encode the same CDR3. The CDR3 DNA reads as TGTGCCAGCAGCTTGGGGCTAGCGGGGTACAATGAGCAGTTCTTC. Its translation: CASSLGLAGYNEQFF. V usage is TRBV5-4 and J usage is TRBJ2-1; 9 nucleotides align to TRBD2. Germline CDR1 SGHNT, CDR2 YYREEE (reference sequence). V gave up 0 bases and J gave up 4 bases; unmatched junction bases: 2. This CDR3 region has 15 residues.